This T cell receptor beta chain was sequenced during a study of beta chain features in type 1 diabetes. Whole-study findings and limits: All four CD4+ subsets from Type 1 diabetes patients carried moderately but significantly shorter TCRB CDR3s.

This CDR3 is built from 13 residues. Germline assignment: CDR1 SGHRS and CDR2 YFSETQ. The V end lost 0 bases, the J end lost 4 bases, and 7 bases lay between the germline ends. As every portion of the isolated RNA was reverse transcribed, the sequencing read expressed TCRB transcripts. Assay used: immunoSEQ multiplex PCR; TCRdb lists only in-frame clones, some missing. The profile shows around 70,000 clones, about 48% of them singletons. This clone was observed a handful of times. Its antigen is currently unknown. The chain links TRBV5-1 to TRBJ1-2; D is unclear. Sequenced: central memory CD4+ T cells from blood. The receptor comes from a man aged 25-45 years with type 1 diabetes. The CDR3 nucleotides are TGCGCCAGCAGCTTGGAATTCTTCTATGGCTACACCTTC. It translates to CASSLEFFYGYTF.